A selection of T cell receptor beta chains follows, all from one sample in a study of blood T cell repertoires in COVID-19. This table comes from immunoSEQ multiplex PCR, and its TCRdb copy is limited to in-frame clones, with some not included. Here the sample spans tens of thousands of clones, almost 90% being singletons. Sequencing was performed on peripheral blood. Receptors originate from a man aged 50-59 years with acute or convalescent COVID-19. Both conserved end residues are part of each CDR3. Each record gives: J gene, V gene, D gene, CDR3 protein. A D gene is named only where the DNA matches it firmly.

TRBJ2-1 | TRBV6-4 | - | CASSDRGVGEQFF
TRBJ2-3 | TRBV24-1 | TRBD1 | CATSPGTGWYTDTQYF
TRBJ2-7 | TRBV11-2 | - | CASSPLDRTRGASYEQYF
TRBJ1-2 | TRBV24-1 | TRBD1 | CATSETPRTGSNYGYTF
TRBJ2-7 | TRBV30 | TRBD2 | CARSGTSGNYEQYF
TRBJ1-5 | TRBV6-5 | TRBD1 | CASSLDRGYNQPQHF
TRBJ2-5 | TRBV11-3 | TRBD2 | CASSPGGSQETQYF
TRBJ1-2 | TRBV28 | TRBD1 | CASSPGQNYGYTF
TRBJ1-1 | TRBV2 | - | CASSTDRNTEAFF
TRBJ2-5 | TRBV10-3 | - | CAISGLGETQYF
TRBJ2-1 | TRBV7-9 | TRBD1 | CASRLGGQGAHNEQFF
TRBJ2-1 | TRBV5-1 | TRBD1 | CASSSGTGAGEQFF
TRBJ2-5 | TRBV5-5 | TRBD2 | CASSFRIAGVETQYF
TRBJ2-1 | TRBV11-2 | TRBD2 | CASRPRVGTSGKNNEQFF
TRBJ1-4 | TRBV24-1 | TRBD1 | CATSEWTGGRTNEKLFF
TRBJ2-7 | TRBV21-1 | - | CASSEVAGGYYEQYF
TRBJ2-2 | TRBV10-3 | TRBD1 | CAIRGQALSSNTGELFF
TRBJ1-2 | TRBV12-3/TRBV12-4 | - | CASSTGRGYGYTF
TRBJ2-7 | TRBV11-2 | TRBD2 | CASSLDSGTSAAYEQYF
TRBJ2-3 | TRBV6-5 | TRBD1 | CASRSGQGGDTQYF
TRBJ1-2 | TRBV2 | - | CASSDGDSYNYGYTF
TRBJ1-4 | TRBV18 | TRBD1 | CASTAGGTNEKLFF
TRBJ2-1 | TRBV3-1/TRBV3-2 | TRBD1 | CASLDRSVANEQFF
TRBJ1-4 | TRBV19 | TRBD1 | CASSRTGRNNEKLFF
TRBJ1-6 | TRBV2 | TRBD1 | CASSLTTGSNSPLHF
TRBJ2-2 | TRBV24-1 | - | CATSDYGGGKTGELFF
TRBJ2-7 | TRBV5-4 | - | CASSLFGGRRDEQYF
TRBJ1-2 | TRBV27 | - | CASSSTTRYGYTF
TRBJ2-1 | TRBV7-2 | - | CASSTGTPPQTEQFF
TRBJ1-4 | TRBV5-4 | - | CASSPPPSPGGTNEKLFF
TRBJ2-4 | TRBV11-3 | TRBD2 | CASSRTAGVGDKNIQYF
TRBJ2-7 | TRBV27 | TRBD1 | CASSIPGQGREQYF
TRBJ1-1 | TRBV5-4 | - | CASSLTGNTEAFF
TRBJ1-5 | TRBV10-3 | - | CAISESQNGFPGAQHF
TRBJ2-7 | TRBV12-3/TRBV12-4 | - | CASSLGLVEQYF
TRBJ1-1 | TRBV28 | TRBD1 | CASSLGGQGNTEAFF
TRBJ2-1 | TRBV5-3 | TRBD2 | CARSYRFSGSPYNEQFF
TRBJ2-3 | TRBV2 | TRBD2 | CASSLLAEDTQYF
TRBJ2-4 | TRBV11-3 | - | CASTLNGTLLKNIQYF
TRBJ1-4 | TRBV11-2 | TRBD1 | CASSLEGGQLSEKLFF
TRBJ2-7 | TRBV19 | - | CASSNPRTLEPYEQYF
TRBJ1-4 | TRBV3-1/TRBV3-2 | - | CASSQVSPGNEKLFF
TRBJ2-3 | TRBV5-1 | - | CASSLGGVTDTQYF
TRBJ1-5 | TRBV6-5 | - | CATSRASDSNQPQHF
TRBJ1-1 | TRBV5-1 | TRBD1 | CASSSWTGGILNTEAFF
TRBJ2-7 | TRBV2 | TRBD2 | CASSRLAGTYEQYF
TRBJ1-4 | TRBV7-9 | TRBD1 | CASSSPRTGNEKLFF
TRBJ2-1 | TRBV3-1/TRBV3-2 | - | CASSQNRGKQFF
TRBJ2-1 | TRBV7-2 | TRBD2 | CASSLGGGRAGDEQFF
TRBJ1-1 | TRBV29-1 | - | CSVDRGSTEAFF
TRBJ2-6 | TRBV7-6 | - | CASSLGQGSGANVLTF
TRBJ2-7 | TRBV19 | - | CASSMVGAPEQYF
TRBJ1-6 | TRBV2 | TRBD1 | CASSITGGAYSPLHF
TRBJ2-7 | TRBV19 | - | CASSIEDKSSYEQYF
TRBJ1-1 | TRBV2 | - | CASSGQVNTEAFF
TRBJ1-1 | TRBV21-1 | - | CASRDRGTEAFF